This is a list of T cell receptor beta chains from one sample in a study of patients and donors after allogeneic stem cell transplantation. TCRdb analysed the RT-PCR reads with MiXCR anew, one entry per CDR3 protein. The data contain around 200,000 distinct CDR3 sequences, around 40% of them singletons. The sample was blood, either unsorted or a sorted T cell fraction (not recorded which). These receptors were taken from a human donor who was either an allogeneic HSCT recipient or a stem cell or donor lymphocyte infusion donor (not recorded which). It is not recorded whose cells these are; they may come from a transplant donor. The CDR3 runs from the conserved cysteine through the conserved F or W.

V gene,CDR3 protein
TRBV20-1,CSAGSGTGATGSQPQHF
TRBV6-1,CASSLGQGATIRYNEQFF
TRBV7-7,CASSSRVGSHSPIF
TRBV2,CARLDGHPYGYTF
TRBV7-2,CASSFTMNTEAFF
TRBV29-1,CSVLRDTGGTEAFF
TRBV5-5,CASSSGGLEETQYF
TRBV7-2,CASSPQPGNGYTF
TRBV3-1,CASSPPGASGYTF
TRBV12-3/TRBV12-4,CASSFRTGGTNTIYF
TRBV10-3,CAISESLAGEYF
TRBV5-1,CASSWAYNEQFF
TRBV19,CASSSGQNHQPQHF
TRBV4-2,CASSLTSGGINEQYF
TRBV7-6,CASSLGGGNTEAFF
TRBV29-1,CSVSPGGGGYTF
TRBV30,CAWSVRGSMNTEAFF
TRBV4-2,CASSQVYGEAFF
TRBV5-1,CASSPIRDRAYNEQFF
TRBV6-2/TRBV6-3,CASSSWGFGEQYF
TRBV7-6,CASSPRTGLAKNIQYF
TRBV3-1,CASSRGGQMDEKLFF